The 25 T cell receptor beta chains listed next were all sequenced from one sample in a study of blood T cell repertoires in COVID-19. Clones were sequenced by immunoSEQ multiplex PCR, and TCRdb holds only the in-frame ones, with some missing. This repertoire shows approximately 150,000 clones, more than 70% found once; its top ten account for about 1.5%. The specimen sequenced was peripheral blood. The receptors stem from a human donor in a cohort sampled during active COVID-19.

This chain joins TRBV7-2 and TRBJ2-1, with D perhaps matching TRBD1 (6 bases). The CDR3 runs to 12 residues. Germline CDR1 SGHTA, CDR2 FQGNSA. Trimming removed 1 base at V and 14 bases at J, with 12 bases between. CDR3 protein: CASSLVLGDKFF. CDR3 in DNA: TGTGCCAGCAGCTTAGTACTTGGGGACAAGTTCTTC.

This clone was found once. The chain uses TRBV12-5 and TRBJ2-7; weak D call: TRBD1 (6 bases). V lost 1 base to trimming and J lost 7 bases, with 11 bases between them. CDR3 size: 13 residues. CDR1 LGHNT and CDR2 FRNRAP come from the germline V gene. CDR3: CASGLGLQGEQYF. The CDR3 DNA follows: TGTGCTAGTGGTTTGGGACTCCAGGGGGAGCAGTACTTC.

This chain joins TRBV2 and TRBJ1-2; TRBD1 matches at 7 bases. The J segment lost 2 bases and the V segment lost 5 bases, leaving 11 bases of the junction unmatched. The CDR3 is made up of 16 amino acids. The germline gives CDR1 SNHLY, CDR2 FYNNEI. The CDR3 here is CASSPVGLTGNYGYTF. CDR3 nucleotide sequence: TGTGCCAGCAGTCCGGTAGGGTTGACAGGGAACTATGGCTACACCTTC.

A few counts support this clone. The chain employs TRBV5-6 and TRBJ2-4; 12 positions agree with TRBD1. The CDR3 extends over 14 amino acids. Germline trimming cut 4 bases from V and 10 bases from J; bases unmatched to any gene: 6. Germline lookup yields CDR1 SGHDT and CDR2 YYEEEE. The CDR3 nucleotides are TGTGCCAGCAGCCGGGACAGGGGGCACGGGATTCAGTACTTC. It is translated as CASSRDRGHGIQYF. Full variable domain (missing parts from reference TRBV5-6 and TRBJ2-4): DAGVTQSPTHLIKTRGQQVTLRCSPKSGHDTVSWYQQALGQGPQFIFQYYEEEERQRGNFPDRFSGHQFPNYSSELNVNALLLGDSALYLCASSRDRGHGIQYFGAGTRLSVL.

The chain combines TRBV5-1 with TRBJ1-1, with TRBD1 matching 11 bases. Germline V gene lookup returns CDR1 SGHRS and CDR2 YFSETQ. This CDR3 comprises 15 residues. V gave up 6 bases and J gave up 0 bases; unmatched junction bases: 4. The CDR3 loop is CASTSGQGVNTEAFF. CDR3 sequence (DNA): TGCGCCAGCACCTCGGGACAGGGGGTGAACACTGAAGCTTTCTTT.

The chain uses TRBV6-8 and TRBJ2-7; D remains ambiguous. The V end was cut by 2 bases, the J end by 7 bases, with 12 bases between. Germline V gene lookup returns CDR1 MNHGY and CDR2 SAAAGT. The CDR3 runs to 13 residues. CDR3 protein: CASSYVGSEEQYF. The CDR3 coding sequence is TGTGCCAGCAGTTACGTGGGCAGTGAAGAGCAGTACTTC.

The V gene is TRBV5-1, the J gene TRBJ2-7; 7 nucleotides align to TRBD1. Germline V gene data show CDR1 as SGHRS and CDR2 as YFSETQ. The CDR3 is made up of 15 amino acids. The trim removed 0 bases at V and 2 bases at J, leaving 5 bases unmatched. Written as DNA, the CDR3 is TGCGCCAGCAGCTTGGCCACAGGGGTCCCCTACGAGCAGTACTTC. Its protein is CASSLATGVPYEQYF. The complete variable domain, with remaining parts taken from reference TRBV5-1 and TRBJ2-7, reads KAGVTQTPRYLIKTRGQQVTLSCSPISGHRSVSWYQQTPGQGLQFLFEYFSETQRNKGNFPGRFSGRQFSNSRSEMNVSTLELGDSALYLCASSLATGVPYEQYFGPGTRLTVT.

CDR3 sequence reads: CASRDRGLYGYTF. CDR3 in DNA: TGTGCCAGCAGGGACAGGGGTCTGTATGGCTACACCTTC. V usage is TRBV6-5 and J usage is TRBJ1-2; 9 bases are shared with TRBD1. CDR3 length: 13 amino acids. CDR1 and CDR2 from the germline V gene are MNHEY and SVGAGI. V lost 6 bases and J lost 5; bases outside the gene matches: 4.

This clone was seen only once. The V call is TRBV10-3, the J call TRBJ2-5; D is ambiguous. CDR3 size: 11 residues. Trimming removed 5 bases at V and 5 bases at J, with 6 bases between. The germline CDR1 and CDR2 sequences are ENHRY and SYGVKD. CDR3 residues: CAISTEETQYF. The CDR3 nucleotides read TGTGCCATCAGTACCGAGGAGACCCAGTACTTC.

The rearrangement uses TRBV6-5 and TRBJ2-5, with D perhaps TRBD1 (5 bases). The CDR3 sequence is 15 residues long. The V end lost 5 bases, the J end lost 4 bases, and 17 bases lay between the germline ends. CDR1 is MNHEY and CDR2 is SVGAGI in the germline V gene. Here the CDR3 DNA reads TGTGCCAGCAGTCACCAGGGTGAGGTAGTAGAGACCCAGTACTTC. Amino acids: CASSHQGEVVETQYF.

The chain joins TRBV27 to TRBJ2-7; 7 positions agree with TRBD1. V shed 4 bases, J shed 5 bases, and the junction held 5 bases outside the gene matches. The CDR3 loop spans 13 amino acids. Per the germline V gene, CDR1 is MNHEY and CDR2 is SMNVEV (reference sequence). CDR3 sequence reads: CASSWDRNNEQYF. Written as DNA, the CDR3 is TGTGCCAGCAGTTGGGACAGAAACAACGAGCAGTACTTC.

The rearrangement links TRBV6-5 to TRBJ1-1; 9 nucleotides align to TRBD1. This CDR3 contains 14 residues. The germline V gene encodes CDR1 MNHEY and CDR2 SVGAGI. V trimming: 2 bases; J trimming: 4 bases; junction bases outside the gene matches: 2. In DNA, the CDR3 is TGTGCCAGCAGTTACCTGACAGGGGGCACTGAAGCTTTCTTT. Residues: CASSYLTGGTEAFF.

This chain links TRBV7-9 with TRBJ2-1, with D possibly TRBD2 on 5 matching bases. Germline V gene data show CDR1 as SEHNR and CDR2 as FQNEAQ (reference sequence). This CDR3 spans 14 amino acids. V was cut by 0 bases and J by 9 bases, with 12 bases left in between. The CDR3 bases are TGTGCCAGCAGCTTAGCCGGAGACCGGGGTGAGCAGTTCTTC. Amino acids: CASSLAGDRGEQFF.

The V and J genes are TRBV2 and TRBJ2-5, with 9 bases fitting TRBD2. The length of the CDR3 is 15 residues. Germline CDR1 is SNHLY and CDR2 is FYNNEI. V trimming: 4 bases; J trimming: 2 bases; junction bases outside the gene matches: 5. CDR3 in DNA: TGTGCCAGCAGTGGCGGGGGGGGCGGACAAGAGACCCAGTACTTC. Amino acid sequence: CASSGGGGGQETQYF.

The chain recombines TRBV2 with TRBJ2-3; 9 bases are a match to TRBD1. In germline, CDR1 is SNHLY, CDR2 FYNNEI. With V trimmed by 5 bases and J by 4 bases, 4 bases remained unmatched. The CDR3 sequence is 14 residues long. CDR3 DNA: TGTGCCAGCAGTTGGGACAGGGCCGCAGATACGCAGTATTTT. Encoded protein: CASSWDRAADTQYF. The whole variable domain, remainder taken from reference TRBV2 and TRBJ2-3, is EPEVTQTPSHQVTQMGQEVILRCVPISNHLYFYWYRQILGQKVEFLVSFYNNEISEKSEIFDDQFSVERPDGSNFTLKIRSTKLEDSAMYFCASSWDRAADTQYFGPGTRLTVL.

This chain connects TRBV6-1 to TRBJ1-6, with 11 positions matching TRBD1. V trimming: 3 bases; J trimming: 1 base; junction bases outside the gene matches: 2. Germline CDR1 and CDR2: MNHNS and SASEGT. The CDR3 runs to 17 residues. Here the CDR3 reads CASSDGTGGSYNSPLHF. The CDR3 DNA follows: TGTGCCAGCAGTGACGGGACAGGGGGGTCCTATAATTCACCCCTCCACTTT.

This chain connects TRBV30 to TRBJ1-5; D is uncertain. Germline V gene lookup returns CDR1 GTSNPN and CDR2 SVGIG (reference sequence). CDR3 length: 13 residues. V lost 1 base and J lost 1, with 5 bases in between. Here the CDR3 reads CAWSASSNQPQHF. Written as DNA, the CDR3 is TGTGCCTGGAGTGCGTCGAGCAATCAGCCCCAGCATTTT.

The chain carries TRBV25-1 and TRBJ2-7, with 8 bases identical to TRBD2. The CDR3 runs 17 residues. The germline V gene encodes CDR1 MGHDK and CDR2 SYGVNS. The junction had 15 bases not matched to a gene; V was cut back by 5 bases and J by 3 bases. In nucleotides, the CDR3 is TGTGCCAGCAGTCAGAAAGGCCACGGGAGGGGGGACTACGAGCAGTACTTC. As protein: CASSQKGHGRGDYEQYF.

V gene TRBV4-1 combines with J gene TRBJ2-5, with 7 bases that match TRBD1. Germline CDR1 is MGHRA and CDR2 is YSYEKL. The V and J ends lost 1 base and 5 bases, in that order; junction bases with no gene match: 13. This CDR3 spans 17 amino acids. In nucleotides, the CDR3 is TGCGCCAGCAGCCAAGCCCGGGACAGTCCTGGGAAGGAGACCCAGTACTTC. This translates into CASSQARDSPGKETQYF.

V gene TRBV2 combines with J gene TRBJ1-2; 7 bases match TRBD1. V trimming: 6 bases; J trimming: 7 bases; junction bases outside the gene matches: 5. The CDR3 loop spans 12 amino acids. Per germline, CDR1 SNHLY and CDR2 FYNNEI. As DNA, the CDR3 is TGTGCCAGCAGGAGGGGGCAGTCTGGCTACACCTTC. Translation gives CASRRGQSGYTF.

Regarding this clone: This CDR3 is also generated by other DNA sequences in the sample. The rearrangement joins TRBV10-3 to TRBJ1-2; weak D call: TRBD1 (5 bases). Germline CDR1 and CDR2: ENHRY and SYGVKD. This CDR3 region has 13 residues. V dropped 6 bases and J dropped 6 bases, with 14 bases sitting between them. In DNA, the CDR3 is TGTGCCATCAGCTTCCAGGGCTCAAATGGCTACACCTTC. As protein: CAISFQGSNGYTF.

The chain couples TRBV12-5 to TRBJ2-1; TRBD2 matches at 7 bases. This CDR3 has 12 residues. Germline CDR1 and CDR2: LGHNT and FRNRAP. The ends lost 7 bases at V and 13 bases at J; junction bases unmatched: 10. CDR3 sequence: CASVPRPGLQFF. The CDR3 DNA reads as TGTGCTAGTGTACCCCGCCCGGGACTACAGTTCTTC.

This clone has just one count. This sequence joins TRBV12-3 or TRBV12-4 and TRBJ2-1; D remains unclear. V dropped 2 bases and J dropped 8 bases, with 4 bases sitting between them. This CDR3 is 11 amino acids long. The CDR3 DNA reads TGTGCCAGCAGTTTAATCGATGAGCAGTTCTTC. This translates into CASSLIDEQFF.

V and J are TRBV5-5 and TRBJ1-1; TRBD1 agrees at 11 bases. CDR1 is SGHKS and CDR2 is YYEKEE in the germline V gene (reference sequence). The V segment lost 4 bases and the J segment 3 bases; nucleotides outside the gene matches: 2. The CDR3 contains 14 residues. The CDR3 here is CASSKGQGDTEAFF. The CDR3 DNA is TGTGCCAGCAGCAAGGGACAGGGGGACACTGAAGCTTTCTTT.

A single count supports this clone. The CDR3 is CASSITSDTYEQYF. The CDR3 DNA is TGTGCCAGTAGTATAACATCCGACACTTACGAGCAGTACTTC. This rearrangement joins TRBV19 to TRBJ2-7; D ambiguous. CDR1 is LNHDA and CDR2 is SQIVND in the germline V gene (reference sequence). The CDR3 is 14 amino acids. V lost 2 bases and J 4 bases, leaving 12 bases between the germline ends.